This T cell receptor (beta chain) is from a study of OX40 agonist ivuxolimab in advanced cancers. At cycle 4 day 1, cycle 7 day 1, and baseline, blood was sampled. Assay: immunoSEQ multiplex PCR; the TCRdb copy retains only in-frame clones and omits some. The data show about 73,000 clones, around nine tenths seen once. V was cut by 4 bases and J by 7 bases, with 10 bases left in between. Germline V gives CDR1 LGHNA, CDR2 YNFKEQ. The CDR3 length is 12 residues. This TCR derives from an adult with an advanced solid tumor such as melanoma, head and neck, liver or kidney cancer. V usage is TRBV4-2 and J usage is TRBJ1-2, with D uncertain. The sample consisted of CD4+ or CD8+ T cells sorted from blood, taken in a trial of the OX40 agonist ivuxolimab. The CDR3 loop reads CASSPLTGGYTF. The CDR3 DNA reads as TGTGCCAGCAGCCCTCTGACGGGTGGCTACACCTTC.